These 20 T cell receptor beta chains were all obtained from the same sample, sequenced in a study of shared clonotypes between healthy human individuals (dated by TCRdb to 2020 to 2022). Library preparation used the immunoSEQ multiplex PCR assay. The clones in this table, taken by TCRdb from immuneACCESS, are in-frame only. Not every clone is retained; where verified, under half of the shortfall comes from an unresolved V gene, and the cause of the rest is unknown. Within this sample are about 2 million clones, with about 95% of them counted one time only. The ten largest clones add up to 0.85% to 1.2% of the sample. CD8 naive samples were CD45RO-negative cells positively selected for CCR7, giving a CD45RA+CCR7+ population that excluded TemRA cells. Material for sequencing was naive CD8+ T cells sorted from blood. This specimen's cell subset or site label, per the study, means: CD45RA+CCR7+. The receptors here all came from a man between 18 and 35 years old in good health.

V gene TRBV6-5 combines with J gene TRBJ1-6; TRBD1 is a possible D gene (5 bases). CDR3 length: 12 amino acids. CDR1 and CDR2 (germline): MNHEY, SVGAGI. The ends were cut back, 2 bases at V and 14 bases at J, with 10 bases in the middle. The CDR3 sequence is CASSYVGGALHF. CDR3 DNA sequence: TGTGCCAGCAGTTACGTTGGGGGGGCCCTCCACTTT.

The chain couples TRBV28 to TRBJ1-1, with 9 positions matching TRBD1. The CDR3 has 15 residues. Losses at the gene ends were 7 bases for V and 1 base for J; bases not matched to a gene: 7. Germline-derived CDR1 and CDR2 are MDHEN and SYDVKM. CDR3 coding DNA: TGTGCCAGCAATATCCGGACAGGGGCGAACACTGAAGCTTTCTTT. Residues: CASNIRTGANTEAFF.

This chain joins TRBV27 and TRBJ1-1; D not certain. CDR3 length: 15 residues. The ends were cut back, 0 bases at V and 3 bases at J, with 11 bases in the middle. Germline CDR1 is MNHEY and CDR2 is SMNVEV (reference sequence). The chain's CDR3 is CASSLSGSGDTEAFF. The CDR3 DNA is TGTGCCAGCAGTTTATCCGGGAGTGGGGACACTGAAGCTTTCTTT.

The CDR3 sequence is CASSPTGTWNTGELFF. CDR3 nucleotide sequence: TGTGCCAGCAGCCCAACCGGGACATGGAACACCGGGGAGCTGTTTTTT. This chain joins TRBV5-5 and TRBJ2-2; possible D gene TRBD1, 6 bases. Germline assignment: CDR1 SGHKS and CDR2 YYEKEE (reference sequence). This CDR3 is built from 16 residues. Between the trimmed V and J ends, which lost 4 bases and 1 base, there was a span of 14 bases.

The chain joins TRBV6-5 to TRBJ2-5; possibly TRBD2 for D (5 bases). CDR3 length: 15 residues. With 3 bases removed from V and 5 bases from J, the gap between germline ends came to 16 bases. The germline CDR1 and CDR2 sequences are MNHEY and SVGAGI. The CDR3 DNA sequence: TGTGCCAGCAGTTATTATGAGGGCTTAGAGGAGACCCAGTACTTC. The encoded protein is CASSYYEGLEETQYF.

J is TRBJ2-2 and V is TRBV27; 7 bases are shared with TRBD2. The CDR3 has 16 residues. Germline V gives CDR1 MNHEY, CDR2 SMNVEV (reference sequence). Trimming removed 2 bases from V and 1 base from J; junction bases left unmatched: 4. The CDR3 DNA is TGTGCCAGCAGTTTAGCCGGACTAGTGAACACCGGGGAGCTGTTTTTT. As protein: CASSLAGLVNTGELFF.

The chain employs TRBV7-9 and TRBJ2-2, with TRBD1 as a possible D gene (6 bases). Germline loops: CDR1 SEHNR, CDR2 FQNEAQ (reference sequence). CDR3 length: 15 residues. V lost 5 bases and J lost 2, with 12 bases in between. The CDR3 nucleotides read TGTGCCAGCAGCACAGGACAGAGAAACACCGGGGAGCTGTTTTTT. This sequence encodes CASSTGQRNTGELFF.

V is TRBV6-1 and J is TRBJ2-2; 7 nucleotides align to TRBD2. This CDR3 is 12 amino acids long. The V gene end was trimmed by 10 bases and the J gene end by 5 bases; junction bases not matched to a gene: 4. Looked up from germline, CDR1 is MNHNS and CDR2 is SASEGT. CDR3 amino acids: CATWEGTGELFF. The CDR3, as DNA: TGTGCCACCTGGGAGGGGACCGGGGAGCTGTTTTTT.

This rearrangement joins TRBV6-4 to TRBJ2-7; D is undetermined. Germline V CDR1 and CDR2: MRHNA, SNTAGT. The CDR3 totals 11 residues. Trimming removed 5 bases at V and 6 bases at J, with 8 bases between. CDR3 coding DNA: TGTGCCAGCAGTTCAGGTTCCGAGCAGTACTTC. Translating gives CASSSGSEQYF.

The V and J genes are TRBV4-1 and TRBJ1-6, with D possibly TRBD1 on 6 matching bases. Trimming pared 1 base from V and 7 bases from J, leaving 14 bases between. The CDR3 contains 16 residues. CDR1 MGHRA and CDR2 YSYEKL come from the germline V gene. The CDR3 region has the DNA TGCGCCAGCAGCCAAGTTTTACAGGGCGGAAATTCACCCCTCCACTTT. Encoded protein: CASSQVLQGGNSPLHF.

V and J are TRBV6-5 and TRBJ2-6; tentatively, D is TRBD1 (5 bases). This CDR3 has 14 amino acids. V lost 6 bases, J lost 2 bases, and 8 bases lay in between. The germline V gene encodes CDR1 MNHEY and CDR2 SVGAGI. The CDR3 coding sequence is TGTGCCAGCAGCCCGGACACTGGGGCCAACGTCCTGACTTTC. Translation: CASSPDTGANVLTF.

The chain has TRBV5-1 and TRBJ2-7, with 8 bases lining up with TRBD1. The ends lost 4 bases at V and 2 bases at J; junction bases unmatched: 8. Per the germline V gene, CDR1 is SGHRS and CDR2 is YFSETQ. This CDR3 region has 15 residues. The CDR3 DNA sequence: TGCGCCAGCAGCCTAAGGCAGGGGGCGCCCTACGAGCAGTACTTC. Amino acids: CASSLRQGAPYEQYF.

The V and J genes are TRBV19 and TRBJ2-2; maybe TRBD1 (6 bases). Trimming left V 5 bases short and J 2 bases short, with 15 bases between. Germline CDR1 reads LNHDA; CDR2 reads SQIVND (reference sequence). CDR3 size: 16 residues. In nucleotides, the CDR3 is TGTGCCAGTAGTGCGGACAGATCCTTCAACACCGGGGAGCTGTTTTTT. Amino acids: CASSADRSFNTGELFF.

For this clone: Distinct nucleotide sequences in the sample also encode this CDR3. This chain uses TRBV10-3 with TRBJ2-2; no clear D. The V gene's germline CDR1 is ENHRY and CDR2 SYGVKD. V was clipped by 3 bases and J by 3 bases, with 5 bases between them. This CDR3 has 13 amino acids. The DNA of the CDR3 is TGTGCCATCAGTGAACTTGACACCGGGGAGCTGTTTTTT. Its protein is CAISELDTGELFF.

About this clone: The sample carries other DNA sequences with the same CDR3. The chain uses TRBV6-5 and TRBJ1-1; 8 bases match TRBD1. CDR3 length: 14 residues. With V trimmed by 0 bases and J by 3 bases, 0 bases remained unmatched. Germline CDR1 reads MNHEY; CDR2 reads SVGAGI. Written as DNA, the CDR3 is TGTGCCAGCAGTTACTCGACAGGGGACACTGAAGCTTTCTTT. It translates to CASSYSTGDTEAFF.

Note on this clone: The sample has other DNA sequences that encode this CDR3 too. The chain joins TRBV27 to TRBJ2-3; D may be TRBD1 (6 bases). CDR3 length: 15 amino acids. V gave up 2 bases and J gave up 1 base, with 10 bases separating them. Germline CDR1 reads MNHEY; CDR2 reads SMNVEV (reference sequence). CDR3 amino acids: CASSLGAGGTDTQYF. The CDR3 nucleotides read TGTGCCAGCAGTTTAGGGGCAGGGGGCACAGATACGCAGTATTTT.

This chain connects TRBV5-4 to TRBJ2-7; D remains ambiguous. CDR3 size: 13 residues. Trimming removed 1 base at V and 0 bases at J, with 5 bases between. The germline gives CDR1 SGHNT, CDR2 YYREEE (reference sequence). The CDR3 reads CASSLQDSYEQYF. The CDR3 coding sequence is TGTGCCAGCAGCTTGCAGGACTCCTACGAGCAGTACTTC.

The chain employs TRBV19 and TRBJ2-1, with D maybe TRBD1 (6 bases). Trimming left V 3 bases short and J 4 bases short, with 13 bases between. Germline values: CDR1 LNHDA, CDR2 SQIVND (reference sequence). The CDR3 has 15 residues. The DNA of the CDR3 is TGTGCCAGTAGTATTATGACAGGTGAATACAATGAGCAGTTCTTC. Its translation: CASSIMTGEYNEQFF.

The V and J genes are TRBV7-9 and TRBJ2-7; D is unresolved. V gave up 4 bases and J gave up 3 bases, with 10 bases separating them. Germline V CDR1 and CDR2: SEHNR, FQNEAQ (reference sequence). The CDR3 extends over 13 amino acids. The CDR3, as DNA: TGTGCCAGCAGCTCACCGGGCAACTACGAGCAGTACTTC. Residues: CASSSPGNYEQYF.

The V call is TRBV2, the J call TRBJ2-7; D not certain. This CDR3 is 13 amino acids long. The ends were cut back, 10 bases at V and 9 bases at J, with 22 bases in the middle. Germline V gene sequence: CDR1 SNHLY, CDR2 FYNNEI. For the CDR3, the DNA is TGTGCCACCCTTGGCATACTTGATTTCGGGCAGTACTTC. Its protein product is CATLGILDFGQYF.